This entry concerns a single TCR beta chain. The antigen is undetermined. This entry is derived from a study of T cell responses to AZD1222 COVID-19 vaccine. The V gene's germline CDR1 is LGHDT and CDR2 YNNKEL (reference sequence). The CDR3 loop spans 13 amino acids. Trimming stripped 4 bases from V and 5 bases from J, with 11 bases between. The method was immunoSEQ multiplex PCR; TCRdb's version includes in-frame clones alone and lacks a portion of them. The sample contains tens of thousands of clones, approximately 91% of which appear only once. Study conclusions and caveats: Just 6 or 7 people given AZD1222 tested seropositive at baseline. Sampling captured repertoires only after the peak T cell response. Targets within unmutated variant regions were reportedly found for nearly half of spike-specific TCRs.

V gene TRBV3-1 (or the pseudogene TRBV3-2) combines with J gene TRBJ1-1; D remains unclear. This clonotype was sampled from an adult in good health. The source material was peripheral blood, sampled on day 0 of AZD1222 vaccination. CDR3: CASSLNGGTEAFF. DNA for the CDR3: TGTGCCAGCAGCCTCAACGGAGGGACTGAAGCTTTCTTT.